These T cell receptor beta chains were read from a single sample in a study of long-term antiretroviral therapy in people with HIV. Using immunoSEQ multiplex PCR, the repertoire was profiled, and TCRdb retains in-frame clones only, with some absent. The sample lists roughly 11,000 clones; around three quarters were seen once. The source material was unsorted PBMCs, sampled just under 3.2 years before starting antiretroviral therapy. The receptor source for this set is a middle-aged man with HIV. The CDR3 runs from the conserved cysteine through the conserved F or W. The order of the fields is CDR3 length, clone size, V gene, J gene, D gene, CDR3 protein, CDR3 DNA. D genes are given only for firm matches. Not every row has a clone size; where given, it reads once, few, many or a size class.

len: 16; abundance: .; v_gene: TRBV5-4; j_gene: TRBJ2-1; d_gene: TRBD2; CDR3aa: CASSLTSLAEYNEQFF; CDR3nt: TGTGCCAGCAGCTTGACATCGCTAGCGGAATACAATGAGCAGTTCTTC
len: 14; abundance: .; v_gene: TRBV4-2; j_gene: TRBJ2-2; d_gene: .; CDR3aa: CASSQEQSTGELFF; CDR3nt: TGTGCCAGCAGCCAAGAGCAGAGCACCGGGGAGCTGTTTTTT
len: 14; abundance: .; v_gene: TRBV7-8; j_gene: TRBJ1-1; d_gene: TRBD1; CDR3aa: CASSTRRDRSEAFF; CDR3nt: TGTGCCAGCAGCACACGCCGGGACAGGAGTGAAGCTTTCTTT
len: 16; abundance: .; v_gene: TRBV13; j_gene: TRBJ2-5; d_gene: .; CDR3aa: CASSLGGQGYRETQYF; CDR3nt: TGTGCCAGCAGCTTAGGAGGCCAAGGGTACCGGGAGACCCAGTACTTC
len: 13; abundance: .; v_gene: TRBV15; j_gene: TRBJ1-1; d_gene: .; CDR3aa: CATSARGGAEAFF; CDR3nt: TGTGCCACCAGCGCCAGGGGAGGAGCTGAAGCTTTCTTT
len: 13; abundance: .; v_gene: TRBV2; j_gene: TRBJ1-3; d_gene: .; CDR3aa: CASIPQGRNTIYF; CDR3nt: TGTGCCAGCATACCCCAGGGACGAAACACCATATATTTT
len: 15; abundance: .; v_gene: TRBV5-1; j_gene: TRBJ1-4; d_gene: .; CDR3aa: CASSLAGATNEKLFF; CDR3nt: TGCGCCAGCAGCTTGGCGGGGGCTACTAATGAAAAACTGTTTTTT
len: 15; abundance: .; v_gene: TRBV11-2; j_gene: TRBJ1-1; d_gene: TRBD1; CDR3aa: CASRDRDRGDTEAFF; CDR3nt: TGTGCCAGCAGGGACCGGGACAGGGGAGACACTGAAGCTTTCTTT
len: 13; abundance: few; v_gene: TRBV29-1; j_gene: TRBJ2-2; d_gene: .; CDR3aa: CSAAELHAGELFF; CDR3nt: TGCAGCGCGGCAGAACTGCATGCCGGGGAGCTGTTTTTT
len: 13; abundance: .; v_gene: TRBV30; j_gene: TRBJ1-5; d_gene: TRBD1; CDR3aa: CAWSDGTAQPQHF; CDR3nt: TGTGCCTGGAGTGACGGGACAGCTCAGCCCCAGCATTTT
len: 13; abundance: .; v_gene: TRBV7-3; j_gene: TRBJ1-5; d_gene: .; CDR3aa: CASSLNRDQPQHF; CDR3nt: TGTGCCAGCAGCTTAAACCGAGACCAGCCCCAGCATTTT
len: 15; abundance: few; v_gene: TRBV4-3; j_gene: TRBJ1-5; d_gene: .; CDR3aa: CASSQDRQDNQPQHF; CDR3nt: TGCGCCAGCAGCCAAGATCGACAGGATAATCAGCCCCAGCATTTT
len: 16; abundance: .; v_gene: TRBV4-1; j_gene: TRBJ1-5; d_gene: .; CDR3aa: CASSQERRGGNQPQHF; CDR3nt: TGCGCCAGCAGCCAAGAGAGGCGGGGCGGCAATCAGCCCCAGCATTTT
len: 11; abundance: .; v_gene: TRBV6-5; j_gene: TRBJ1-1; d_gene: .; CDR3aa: CASTGNTEAFF; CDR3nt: TGTGCCAGCACTGGTAACACTGAAGCTTTCTTT
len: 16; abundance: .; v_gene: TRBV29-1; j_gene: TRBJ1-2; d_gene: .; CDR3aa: CSVEGGALSLRGGYTF; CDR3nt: TGCAGCGTTGAAGGAGGAGCGCTCAGCCTCCGAGGGGGCTACACCTTC
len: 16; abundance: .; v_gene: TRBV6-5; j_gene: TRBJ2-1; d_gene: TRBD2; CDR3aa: CASSYQPSGRTQGQFF; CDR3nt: TGTGCCAGCAGTTACCAACCTAGCGGGAGGACCCAGGGGCAGTTCTTC
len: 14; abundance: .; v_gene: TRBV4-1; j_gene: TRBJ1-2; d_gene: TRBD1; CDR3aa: CASSPPTGLDGYTF; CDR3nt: TGCGCCAGCAGCCCGCCGACAGGGTTAGATGGCTACACCTTC
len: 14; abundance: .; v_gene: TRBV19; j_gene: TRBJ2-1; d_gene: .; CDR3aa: CASSIPSSYNEQFF; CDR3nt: TGTGCCAGTAGTATTCCTAGCTCCTACAATGAGCAGTTCTTC